The clone carrying this T cell receptor beta chain occurred a few times. This sample was included in a study of blood T cell repertoires in COVID-19. Study at large: COVID-19 samples collected from the United States, Italy and Spain covered acute and convalescent phases. Sources were T cells, B-cell-depleted T cells, or PBMCs; the material itself was cDNA or gDNA.

Authors' analysis steps: Reference gene primer amplification in the assay estimated nucleated cell counts. Sequencing used immunoSEQ multiplex PCR; TCRdb keeps in-frame clones, though not all of them. That table furnishes V, J and clone size, whereas the DNA furnished D and trimming. Of around 140,000 clones listed, about 76% are singletons. CDR1 SGHTA and CDR2 FQGNSA come from the germline V gene. Trimming took off 7 bases at V and 5 bases at J, with 14 bases between the two ends. This CDR3 is built from 14 residues. The origin of this receptor is a woman in her sixties with active or convalescent COVID-19. The sequenced sample was peripheral blood. The J gene is TRBJ2-2, the V gene TRBV7-2; tentatively, D is TRBD1 (5 bases). The CDR3 DNA follows: TGTGCCAGCACCCCAACAGGTCTGACCGGGGAGCTGTTTTTT. Its protein product is CASTPTGLTGELFF.